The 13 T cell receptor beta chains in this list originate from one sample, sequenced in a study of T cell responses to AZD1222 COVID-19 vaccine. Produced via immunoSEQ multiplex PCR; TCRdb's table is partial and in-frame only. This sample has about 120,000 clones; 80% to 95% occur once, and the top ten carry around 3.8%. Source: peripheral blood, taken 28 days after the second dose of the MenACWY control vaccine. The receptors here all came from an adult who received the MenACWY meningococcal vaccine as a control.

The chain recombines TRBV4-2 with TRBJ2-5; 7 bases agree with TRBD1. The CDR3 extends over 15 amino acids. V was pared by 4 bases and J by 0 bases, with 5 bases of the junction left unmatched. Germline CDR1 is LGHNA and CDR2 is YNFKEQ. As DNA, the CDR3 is TGTGCCAGCAGCCCATATACAGGGGACCAAGAGACCCAGTACTTC. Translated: CASSPYTGDQETQYF.

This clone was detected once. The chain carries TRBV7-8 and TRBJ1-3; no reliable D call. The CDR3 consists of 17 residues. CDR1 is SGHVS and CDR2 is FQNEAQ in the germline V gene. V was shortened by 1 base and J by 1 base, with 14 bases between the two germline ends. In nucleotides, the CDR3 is TGTGCCAGCAGCTTAGTAGTTGGCCAGGCATCTGGAAACACCATATATTTT. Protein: CASSLVVGQASGNTIYF.

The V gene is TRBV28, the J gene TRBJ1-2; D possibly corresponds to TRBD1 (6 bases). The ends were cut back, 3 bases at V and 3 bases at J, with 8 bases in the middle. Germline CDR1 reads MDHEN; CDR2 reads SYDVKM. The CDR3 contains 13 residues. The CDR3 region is CASSFPGDYGYTF. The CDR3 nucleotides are TGTGCCAGCAGTTTCCCAGGGGACTATGGCTACACCTTC.

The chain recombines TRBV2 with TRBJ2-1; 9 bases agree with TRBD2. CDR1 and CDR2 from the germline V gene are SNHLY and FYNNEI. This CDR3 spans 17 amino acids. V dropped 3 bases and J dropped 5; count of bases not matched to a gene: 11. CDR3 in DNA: TGTGCCAGCAGTGATCGATTGGCGGGAGGGCCGAACAATGAGCAGTTCTTC. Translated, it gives CASSDRLAGGPNNEQFF.

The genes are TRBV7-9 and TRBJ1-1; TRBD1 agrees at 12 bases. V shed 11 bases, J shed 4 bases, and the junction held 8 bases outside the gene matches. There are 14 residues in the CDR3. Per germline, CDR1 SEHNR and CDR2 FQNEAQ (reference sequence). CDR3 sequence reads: CALPGQGAGTEAFF. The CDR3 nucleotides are TGTGCCCTCCCGGGACAGGGGGCAGGCACTGAAGCTTTCTTT.

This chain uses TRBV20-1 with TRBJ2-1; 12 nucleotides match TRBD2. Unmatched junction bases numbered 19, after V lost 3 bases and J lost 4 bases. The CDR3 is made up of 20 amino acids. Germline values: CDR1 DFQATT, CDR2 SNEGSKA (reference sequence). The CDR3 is CSASGTTSGRTTNTYNEQFF. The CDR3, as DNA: TGCAGTGCTAGTGGCACTACTAGCGGGAGGACAACCAATACATACAATGAGCAGTTCTTC.

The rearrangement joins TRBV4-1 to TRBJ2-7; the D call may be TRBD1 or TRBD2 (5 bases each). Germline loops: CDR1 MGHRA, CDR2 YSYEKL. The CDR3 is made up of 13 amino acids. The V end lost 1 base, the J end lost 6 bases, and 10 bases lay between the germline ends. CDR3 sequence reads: CASSQAPGTEQYV. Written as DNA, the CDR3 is TGCGCCAGCAGCCAAGCACCGGGGACCGAGCAGTACGTC.

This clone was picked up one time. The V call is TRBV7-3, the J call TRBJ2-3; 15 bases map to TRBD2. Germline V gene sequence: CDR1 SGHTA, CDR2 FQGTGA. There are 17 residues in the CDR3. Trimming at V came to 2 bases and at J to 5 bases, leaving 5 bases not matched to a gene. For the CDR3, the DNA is TGTGCCAGCAGCTTAGGGGGACTAGCGGGAGGTCAAGATACGCAGTATTTT. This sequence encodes CASSLGGLAGGQDTQYF.

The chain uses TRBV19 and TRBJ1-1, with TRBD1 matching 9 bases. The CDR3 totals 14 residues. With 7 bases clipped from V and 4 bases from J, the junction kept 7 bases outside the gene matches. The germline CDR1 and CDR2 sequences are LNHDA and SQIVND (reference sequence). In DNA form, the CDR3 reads TGTGCCAGTACCGAAGGGACAGGGATCACTGAAGCTTTCTTT. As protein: CASTEGTGITEAFF.

The CDR3 spells CASSGTGGPGANVLTF. The CDR3, as DNA: TGTGCCAGCAGTGGTACTGGGGGCCCCGGGGCCAACGTCCTGACTTTC. The V call is TRBV2, the J call TRBJ2-6, with TRBD1 as a possible D gene (6 bases). CDR3 size: 16 residues. V dropped 4 bases and J dropped 4 bases, with 14 bases sitting between them. Germline V lookup: CDR1 SNHLY, CDR2 FYNNEI.

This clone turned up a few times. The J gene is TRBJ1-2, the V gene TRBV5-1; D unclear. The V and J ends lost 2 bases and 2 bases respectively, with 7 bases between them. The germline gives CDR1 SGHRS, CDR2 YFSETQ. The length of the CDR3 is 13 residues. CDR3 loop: CASSFSANYGYTF. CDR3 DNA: TGCGCCAGCAGCTTTTCAGCGAACTATGGCTACACCTTC.

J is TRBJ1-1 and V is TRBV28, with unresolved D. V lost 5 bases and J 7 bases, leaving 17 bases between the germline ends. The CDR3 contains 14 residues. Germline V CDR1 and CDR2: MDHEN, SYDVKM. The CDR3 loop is CASSPSGSLFEAFF. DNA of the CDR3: TGTGCCAGCAGTCCCTCCGGGTCCCTTTTTGAAGCTTTCTTT.

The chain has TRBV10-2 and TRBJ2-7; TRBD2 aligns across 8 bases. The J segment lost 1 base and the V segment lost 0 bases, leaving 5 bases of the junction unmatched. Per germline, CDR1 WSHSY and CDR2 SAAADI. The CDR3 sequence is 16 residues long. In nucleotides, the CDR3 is TGCGCCAGCAGTGAGTCGCGTGGGACTAGGTCCTACGAGCAGTACTTC. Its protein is CASSESRGTRSYEQYF.